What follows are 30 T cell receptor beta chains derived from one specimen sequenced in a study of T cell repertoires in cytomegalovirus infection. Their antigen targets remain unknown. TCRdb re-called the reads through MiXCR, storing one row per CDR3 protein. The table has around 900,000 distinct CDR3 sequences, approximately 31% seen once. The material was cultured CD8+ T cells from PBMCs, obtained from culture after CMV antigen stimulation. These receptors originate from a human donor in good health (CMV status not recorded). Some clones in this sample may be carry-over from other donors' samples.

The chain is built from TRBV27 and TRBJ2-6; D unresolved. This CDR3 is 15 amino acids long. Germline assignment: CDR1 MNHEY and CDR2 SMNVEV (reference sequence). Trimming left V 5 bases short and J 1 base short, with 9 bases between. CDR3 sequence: CASSGWESGANVLTF. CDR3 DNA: TGTGCCAGCAGTGGGTGGGAATCTGGGGCCAACGTCCTGACTTTC.

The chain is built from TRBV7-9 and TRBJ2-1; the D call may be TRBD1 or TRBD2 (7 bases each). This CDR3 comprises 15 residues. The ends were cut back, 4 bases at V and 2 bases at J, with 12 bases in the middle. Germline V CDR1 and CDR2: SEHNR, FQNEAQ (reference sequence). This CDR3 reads CASSSGGEPYNEQFF. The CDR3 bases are TGTGCCAGCAGCTCAGGGGGGGAACCCTACAATGAGCAGTTCTTC. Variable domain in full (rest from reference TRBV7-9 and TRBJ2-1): DTGVSQNPRHKITKRGQNVTFRCDPISEHNRLYWYRQTLGQGPEFLTYFQNEAQLEKSRLLSDRFSAERPKGSFSTLEIQRTEQGDSAMYLCASSSGGEPYNEQFFGPGTRLTVL.

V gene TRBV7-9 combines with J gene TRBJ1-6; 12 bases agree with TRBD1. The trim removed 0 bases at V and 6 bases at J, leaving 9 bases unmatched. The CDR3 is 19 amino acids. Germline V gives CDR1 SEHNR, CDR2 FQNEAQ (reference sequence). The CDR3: CASSLAVWDRGLGNSPLHF. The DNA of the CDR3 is TGTGCCAGCAGCTTAGCCGTTTGGGACAGGGGGCTCGGTAATTCACCCCTCCACTTT.

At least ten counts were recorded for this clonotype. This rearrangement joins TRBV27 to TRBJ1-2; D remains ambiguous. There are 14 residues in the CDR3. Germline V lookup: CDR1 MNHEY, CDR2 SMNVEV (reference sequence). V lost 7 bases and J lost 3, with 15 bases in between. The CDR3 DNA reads TGTGCCAGCAAATTCGGAACAGCCCACTATGGCTACACCTTC. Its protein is CASKFGTAHYGYTF.

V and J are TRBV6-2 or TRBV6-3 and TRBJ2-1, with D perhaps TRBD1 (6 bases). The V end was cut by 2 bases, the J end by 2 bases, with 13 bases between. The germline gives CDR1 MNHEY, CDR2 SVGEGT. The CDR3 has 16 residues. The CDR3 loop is CASSYGQGTAYNEQFF. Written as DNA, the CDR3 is TGTGCCAGCAGTTACGGGCAGGGGACCGCCTACAATGAGCAGTTCTTC.

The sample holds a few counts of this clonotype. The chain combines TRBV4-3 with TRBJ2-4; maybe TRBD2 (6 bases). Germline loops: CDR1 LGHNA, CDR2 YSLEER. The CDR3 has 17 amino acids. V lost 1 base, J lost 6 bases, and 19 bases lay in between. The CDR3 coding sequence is TGCGCCAGCAGCCAAGGGCACGTAGCGGCCCTGGGAAACATTCAGTACTTC. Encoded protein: CASSQGHVAALGNIQYF.

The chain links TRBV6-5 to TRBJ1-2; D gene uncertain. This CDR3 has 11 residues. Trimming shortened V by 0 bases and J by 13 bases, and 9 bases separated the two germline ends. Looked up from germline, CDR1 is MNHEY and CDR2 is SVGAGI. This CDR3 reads CASSYSEGLTF. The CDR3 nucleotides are TGTGCCAGCAGTTACTCCGAGGGCCTCACCTTC.

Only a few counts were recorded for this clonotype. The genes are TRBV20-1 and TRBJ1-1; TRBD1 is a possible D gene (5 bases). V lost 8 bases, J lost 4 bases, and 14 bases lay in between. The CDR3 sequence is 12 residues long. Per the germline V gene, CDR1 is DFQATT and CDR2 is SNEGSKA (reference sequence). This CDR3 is CSIPRGATEAFF. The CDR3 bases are TGCAGTATACCAAGAGGGGCCACTGAAGCTTTCTTT.

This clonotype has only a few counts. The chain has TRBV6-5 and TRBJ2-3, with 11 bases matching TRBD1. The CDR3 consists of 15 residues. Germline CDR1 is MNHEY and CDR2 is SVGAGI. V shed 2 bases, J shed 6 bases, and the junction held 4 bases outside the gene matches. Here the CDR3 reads CASSYEGTGGDTQYF. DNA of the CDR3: TGTGCCAGCAGTTACGAGGGGACAGGGGGTGATACGCAGTATTTT.

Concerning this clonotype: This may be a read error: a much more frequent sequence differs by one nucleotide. In nucleotides, the CDR3 is TGTACCAGCAGCCCCCCGGGGGCAGAAGCTTTCTTT. This gives the protein CTSSPPGAEAFF. The chain recombines TRBV7-8 with TRBJ1-1; a possible D gene is TRBD1 (6 bases). In germline, CDR1 is SGHVS, CDR2 FQNEAQ. CDR3 length equals 12 residues.

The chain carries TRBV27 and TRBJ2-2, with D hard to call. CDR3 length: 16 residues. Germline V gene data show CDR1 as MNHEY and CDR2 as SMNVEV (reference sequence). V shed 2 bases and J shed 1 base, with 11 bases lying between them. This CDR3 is CASSLVLVQNTGELFF. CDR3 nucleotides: TGTGCCAGCAGTTTAGTATTGGTCCAGAACACCGGGGAGCTGTTTTTT.

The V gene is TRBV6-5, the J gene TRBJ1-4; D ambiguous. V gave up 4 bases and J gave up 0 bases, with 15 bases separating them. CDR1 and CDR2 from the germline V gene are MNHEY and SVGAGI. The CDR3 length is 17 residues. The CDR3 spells CASSSRETVATNEKLFF. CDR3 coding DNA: TGTGCCAGCAGTTCCCGAGAGACCGTTGCAACTAATGAAAAACTGTTTTTT.

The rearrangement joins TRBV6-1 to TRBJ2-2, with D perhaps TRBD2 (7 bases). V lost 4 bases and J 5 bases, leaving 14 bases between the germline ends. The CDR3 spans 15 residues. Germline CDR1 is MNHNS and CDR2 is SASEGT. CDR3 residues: CASSVAGAGTGELFF. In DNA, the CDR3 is TGTGCCAGCAGTGTCGCGGGGGCGGGTACCGGGGAGCTGTTTTTT.

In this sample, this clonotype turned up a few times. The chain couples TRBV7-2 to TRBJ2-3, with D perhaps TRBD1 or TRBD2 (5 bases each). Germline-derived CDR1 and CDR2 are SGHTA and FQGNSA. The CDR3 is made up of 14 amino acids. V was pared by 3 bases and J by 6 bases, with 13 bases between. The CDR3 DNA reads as TGTGCCAGCAGCTTCCGGGGCCTAGGGGATACGCAGTATTTT. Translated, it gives CASSFRGLGDTQYF.

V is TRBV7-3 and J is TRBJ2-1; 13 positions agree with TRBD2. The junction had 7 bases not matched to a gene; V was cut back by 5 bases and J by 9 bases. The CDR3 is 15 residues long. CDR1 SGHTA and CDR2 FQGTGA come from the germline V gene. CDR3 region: CASSTSGGAGGEQFF. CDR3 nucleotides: TGTGCCAGCAGCACTAGCGGGGGGGCCGGTGGTGAGCAGTTCTTC. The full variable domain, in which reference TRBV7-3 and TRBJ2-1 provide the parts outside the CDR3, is GAGVSQTPSNKVTEKGKYVELRCDPISGHTALYWYRQSLGQGPEFLIYFQGTGAADDSGLPNDRFFAVRPEGSVSTLKIQRTERGDSAVYLCASSTSGGAGGEQFFGPGTRLTVL.

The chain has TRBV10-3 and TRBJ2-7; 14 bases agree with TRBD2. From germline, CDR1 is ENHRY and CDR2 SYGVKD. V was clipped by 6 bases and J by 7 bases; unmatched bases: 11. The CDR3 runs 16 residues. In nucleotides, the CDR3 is TGTGCCATCAGCCATGTGACTAGCGGGGGGGCCGATGAGCAGTACGTC. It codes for CAISHVTSGGADEQYV.

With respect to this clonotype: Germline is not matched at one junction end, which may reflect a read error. The CDR3 DNA reads TGTGCCAGTAGTACACTTCTAGCGGGGACATTCTACAATGAGCAGTCCTTC. Translation: CASSTLLAGTFYNEQSF. The chain has TRBV19 and TRBJ2-1; 9 bases map to TRBD2. CDR1 LNHDA and CDR2 SQIVND come from the germline V gene (reference sequence). This CDR3 is built from 17 residues.

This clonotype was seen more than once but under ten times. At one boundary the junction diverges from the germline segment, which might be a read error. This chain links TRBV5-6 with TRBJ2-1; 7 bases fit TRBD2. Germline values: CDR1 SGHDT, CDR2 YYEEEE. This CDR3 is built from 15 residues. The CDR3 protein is CAISLRDYPYNEQFF. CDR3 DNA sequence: TGTGCCATCAGCTTACGGGACTATCCCTACAATGAGCAGTTCTTC.

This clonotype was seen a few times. The CDR3 coding sequence is TGCAGCGGCGAGCGGGGGGACTACAATGAGCAGTTCTTC. Its protein product is CSGERGDYNEQFF. The rearrangement uses TRBV20-1 and TRBJ2-1, with 9 bases matching TRBD2. The CDR3 has 13 amino acids. Germline values: CDR1 DFQATT, CDR2 SNEGSKA (reference sequence).

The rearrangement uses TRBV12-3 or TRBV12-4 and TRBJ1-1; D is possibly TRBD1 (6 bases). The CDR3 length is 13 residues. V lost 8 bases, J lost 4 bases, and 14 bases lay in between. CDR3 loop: CASSQGFSTEAFF. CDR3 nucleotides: TGTGCCAGCTCACAGGGATTTTCCACTGAAGCTTTCTTT.

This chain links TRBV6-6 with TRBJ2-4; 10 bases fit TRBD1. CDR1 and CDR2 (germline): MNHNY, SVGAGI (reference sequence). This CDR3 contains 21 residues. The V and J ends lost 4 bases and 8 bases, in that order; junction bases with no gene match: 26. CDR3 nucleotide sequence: TGTGCCAGCAGTTCTACCCGGGGGGGTTGGACAGGGGGTGTGTGGGTCGACATTCAGTACTTC. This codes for CASSSTRGGWTGGVWVDIQYF.

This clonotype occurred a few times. In DNA, the CDR3 is TGTGCCAGCACCCCCTTTGGACTAGCGGAACAGGGCGACGTGGATACGCAGTATTTT. It translates to CASTPFGLAEQGDVDTQYF. The chain combines TRBV7-9 with TRBJ2-3, with 10 bases matching TRBD2. CDR3 length: 19 residues. Per the germline V gene, CDR1 is SEHNR and CDR2 is FQNEAQ (reference sequence). The ends lost 7 bases at V and 6 bases at J; junction bases unmatched: 22. The full variable domain, with the rest looked up from reference TRBV7-9 and TRBJ2-3, is DTGVSQNPRHKITKRGQNVTFRCDPISEHNRLYWYRQTLGQGPEFLTYFQNEAQLEKSRLLSDRFSAERPKGSFSTLEIQRTEQGDSAMYLCASTPFGLAEQGDVDTQYFGPGTRLTVL.

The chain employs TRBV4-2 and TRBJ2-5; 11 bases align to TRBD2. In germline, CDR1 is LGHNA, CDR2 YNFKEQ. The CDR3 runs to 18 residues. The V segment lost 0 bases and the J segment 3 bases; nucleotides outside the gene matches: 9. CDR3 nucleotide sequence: TGTGCCAGCAGCCAAGAATCTAGCGGGGGGCCTAGGGAAGAGACCCAGTACTTC. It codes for CASSQESSGGPREETQYF.

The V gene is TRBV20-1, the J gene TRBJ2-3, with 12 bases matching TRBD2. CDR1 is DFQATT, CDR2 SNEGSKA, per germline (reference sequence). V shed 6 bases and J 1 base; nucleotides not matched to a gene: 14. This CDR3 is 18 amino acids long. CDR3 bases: TGCAGTGCGGACGGACTAGCGGGGATCCGTGGAGGCACAGATACGCAGTATTTT. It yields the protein CSADGLAGIRGGTDTQYF.

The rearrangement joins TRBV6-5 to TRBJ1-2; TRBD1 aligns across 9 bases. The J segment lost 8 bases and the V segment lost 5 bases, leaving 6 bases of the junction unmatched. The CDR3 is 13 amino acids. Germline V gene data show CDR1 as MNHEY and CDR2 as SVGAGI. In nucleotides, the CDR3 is TGTGCCAGCAGTACAGGGGGCGCGGGGGGCTACACCTTC. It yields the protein CASSTGGAGGYTF.

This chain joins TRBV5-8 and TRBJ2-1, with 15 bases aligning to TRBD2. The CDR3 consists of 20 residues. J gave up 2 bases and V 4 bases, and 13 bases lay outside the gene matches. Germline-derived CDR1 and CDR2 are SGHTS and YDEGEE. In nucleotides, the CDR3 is TGTGCCAGCAGCCAAAGGACTAGCGGGGGGGCTGGACTCCCCTACAATGAGCAGTTCTTC. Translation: CASSQRTSGGAGLPYNEQFF.

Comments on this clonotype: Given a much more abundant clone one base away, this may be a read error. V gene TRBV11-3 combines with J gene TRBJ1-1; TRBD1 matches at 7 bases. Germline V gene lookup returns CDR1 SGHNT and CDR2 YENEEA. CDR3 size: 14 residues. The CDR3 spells CASGLRGPSTEAFF. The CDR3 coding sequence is TGTGCCAGCGGCTTAAGGGGGCCAAGCACTGAAGCTTTCTTT.

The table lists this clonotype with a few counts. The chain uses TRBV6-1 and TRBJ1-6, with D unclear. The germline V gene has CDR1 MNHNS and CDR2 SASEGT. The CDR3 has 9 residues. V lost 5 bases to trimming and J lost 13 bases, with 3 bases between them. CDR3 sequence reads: CASSWPLHF. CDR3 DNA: TGTGCCAGCAGTTGGCCCCTCCACTTT.

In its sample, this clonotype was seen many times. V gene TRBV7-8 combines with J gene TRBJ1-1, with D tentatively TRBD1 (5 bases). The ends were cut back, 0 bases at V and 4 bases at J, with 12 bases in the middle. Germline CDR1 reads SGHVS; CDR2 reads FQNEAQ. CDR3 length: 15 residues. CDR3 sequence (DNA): TGTGCCAGCAGCTTAGCGAGGGGATTTCTCACTGAAGCTTTCTTT. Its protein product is CASSLARGFLTEAFF.

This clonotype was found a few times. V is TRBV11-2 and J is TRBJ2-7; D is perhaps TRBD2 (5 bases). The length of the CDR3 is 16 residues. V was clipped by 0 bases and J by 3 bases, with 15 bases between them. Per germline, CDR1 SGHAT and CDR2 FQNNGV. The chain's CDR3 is CASSLEMALVGYEQYF. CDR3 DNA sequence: TGTGCCAGCAGCTTAGAAATGGCACTAGTGGGCTACGAGCAGTACTTC.